This TCR beta chain was obtained from a study of shared clonotypes between healthy human individuals. Notes on the study in general: In contrast to clonotypes shared by all four donors, non-shared clonotypes had lower generation probabilities. Despite large depth, sorted-subset datasets appeared incompletely sequenced.

Notes on this clone: Antigen specificity is unknown.

Here immunoSEQ multiplex PCR was the method, and the copy in TCRdb shows in-frame clones only, minus some. The sample has approximately 2.3 million clones, over 85% seen once. Sequenced material: naive CD4+ T cells from PBMCs. Noted subset: CD45RA+ positively selected. This sequence was found in a man between 18 and 29 years old in good health. Some clones in this sample may be carry-over from other donors' samples.

CDR3 protein: CSVVSARVADTQYF. The CDR3 nucleotides are TGCAGCGTTGTGTCAGCGAGGGTGGCAGATACGCAGTATTTT. The chain links TRBV29-1 to TRBJ2-3, with D possibly being TRBD2 (5 bases). Trimming stripped 4 bases from V and 4 bases from J, with 15 bases between. The CDR3 totals 14 residues. The germline gives CDR1 SQVTM, CDR2 ANQGSEA.